The source of this TCR beta chain is a study of cytomegalovirus exposure and HLA in healthy donors. Sequenced by immunoSEQ multiplex PCR; TCRdb stores in-frame clones only, minus some. The sample consists of 200,000 or so clones, around four fifths of them appearing once. Trimming took 5 bases from V and 6 from J; bases not matched to a gene: 8. The CDR3 is 15 amino acids. Germline values: CDR1 MDHEN, CDR2 SYDVKM. This rearrangement joins TRBV28 to TRBJ1-5; the match to TRBD1 covers 9 bases. Source material: PBMCs. The receptor was isolated from a woman aged 18-35 years in good health and CMV-seronegative. CDR3 sequence reads: CASSKNRQGGQPQHF. CDR3 sequence (DNA): TGTGCCAGCAGTAAAAACCGACAGGGGGGTCAGCCCCAGCATTTT.